What follows is one TCR beta chain and its context. The data are from a study of prognosis after radiotherapy for stage I lung cancer. Study information: Medical inoperability was the status assigned to all non-small cell lung cancer patients. In this cohort, no one received concurrent therapy with stereotactic body radiotherapy.

Genomic DNA was the source, and TCR beta CDR3 was amplified from it by two-round multiplex PCR. The authors ran first-round PCR with primers specific to each TRBV and TRBJ gene. Using its own MiXCR run on the multiplex PCR reads, TCRdb lists one record per CDR3 protein. The top ten hold 15% of the sample, which has 30,000 or so distinct CDR3 sequences, 35% to 45% seen once. J lost 5 bases, V lost 6 bases, and 13 bases had no gene match. The CDR3 totals 18 residues. CDR1 and CDR2 from the germline V gene are SNHLY and FYNNEI. The starting material was PBMCs, obtained before or after stereotactic body radiation therapy (not recorded which). The chain has TRBV2 and TRBJ2-2; 12 bases map to TRBD2. This TCR came from a donor over 45 with non-small cell lung cancer. CDR3 region: CASRGQTSGRAGTGELFF. In DNA, the CDR3 is TGTGCCAGCAGGGGCCAGACTAGCGGGAGAGCAGGGACCGGGGAGCTGTTTTTT.